The entry below gives a single T cell receptor beta chain sequence along with its context. Its antigen is unknown. The data stem from a study of shared clonotypes between healthy human individuals. Measured with immunoSEQ multiplex PCR; TCRdb has only the in-frame clones, and not every one. The sample gives about 1.1 million clones, approximately 80% of which show up once; about 0.94% is in the top ten. The V and J ends lost 2 bases and 6 bases respectively, with 17 bases between them. Germline V gives CDR1 MDHEN, CDR2 SYDVKM. The CDR3 covers 16 residues. Overall study findings and caveats: Clonotype sharing levels among donors were expected to vary with sequencing depth.

The clonotype comes from a man aged 18-30 years in good health. Some clones in this sample may be carry-over from other donors' samples. The chain recombines TRBV28 with TRBJ1-5, with D tentatively TRBD1 (5 bases). Sequenced input: memory CD4+ T cells from PBMCs. Stated subset: CD45RA-negative fraction. The CDR3, as DNA: TGTGCCAGCAGTTTAGGGTCGGGGTCGGGGGGTCAGCCCCAGCATTTT. It is translated as CASSLGSGSGGQPQHF.